Listed here are 9 T cell receptor beta chains from one sample, sequenced in a study of T-cell memory formation after mild COVID-19. TCRdb used MiXCR to reprocess the 5' RACE reads, holding one entry per CDR3 protein. The profile shows about 470,000 distinct CDR3 sequences, roughly 25% of them singletons. The sequenced sample was PBMCs or a T cell subset sorted from them (not recorded which). These receptors originate from an adult woman who had mild COVID-19 (a few samples of this study predate the infection). Cell type and time point are not known.

In this sample, this clonotype turned up a few times. The genes are TRBV6-5 and TRBJ2-2; TRBD1 matches at 10 bases. CDR3 size: 16 residues. Germline CDR1 reads MNHEY; CDR2 reads SVGAGI. With V trimmed by 5 bases and J by 1 base, 4 bases remained unmatched. The CDR3 DNA sequence: TGTGCCAGCAGTCGGACAGGGGGTTGGAACACCGGGGAGCTGTTTTTT. Amino acids: CASSRTGGWNTGELFF.

This clonotype was detected only once. The chain has TRBV7-3 and TRBJ2-7, with 8 bases identical to TRBD2. V trimming: 3 bases; J trimming: 4 bases; junction bases outside the gene matches: 8. Per the germline V gene, CDR1 is SGHTA and CDR2 is FQGTGA. The CDR3 is made up of 15 amino acids. The CDR3 sequence: CASSLTSVKSYEQYF. The CDR3 bases are TGTGCCAGCAGCTTGACTAGCGTGAAATCGTACGAGCAGTACTTC.

There are a few counts of this clonotype. The rearrangement links TRBV20-1 to TRBJ2-4; D is ambiguous. CDR1 is DFQATT, CDR2 SNEGSKA, per germline (reference sequence). The CDR3 spans 12 residues. Trimming stripped 7 bases from V and 0 bases from J, with 7 bases between. The CDR3 protein is CSGSAAKNIQYF. In DNA, the CDR3 is TGCAGTGGTTCTGCAGCCAAAAACATTCAGTACTTC.

The chain joins TRBV4-3 to TRBJ2-1; TRBD2 matches 10 bases. The CDR3 runs to 16 residues. Germline CDR1 LGHNA, CDR2 YSLEER. Unmatched junction bases numbered 6, after V lost 1 base and J lost 6 bases. DNA of the CDR3: TGCGCCAGCAGCCAAGGACGCCTAGCGGGAGTCAATGAGCAGTTCTTC. Translated, it gives CASSQGRLAGVNEQFF.

V gene TRBV9 combines with J gene TRBJ2-3; 7 bases map to TRBD2. V lost 1 base, J lost 2 bases, and 13 bases stayed unmatched. CDR1 and CDR2 from the germline V gene are SGDLS and YYNGEE. The CDR3 loop spans 18 amino acids. The CDR3 region has the DNA TGTGCCAGCAGCGTATCGGGTTTAGCTAGCGGATACACAGATACGCAGTATTTT. This encodes CASSVSGLASGYTDTQYF.

This clonotype has a single count. This chain links TRBV5-6 with TRBJ2-1; 11 bases line up with TRBD2. The CDR3 spans 16 residues. The germline V gene has CDR1 SGHDT and CDR2 YYEEEE. With 1 base clipped from V and 5 bases from J, the junction kept 5 bases outside the gene matches. CDR3 in amino acids: CASSLFRTSGHNEQFF. CDR3 DNA sequence: TGTGCCAGCAGCTTGTTCCGGACTAGCGGGCACAATGAGCAGTTCTTC.

This clonotype appeared a few times. The rearrangement links TRBV6-2 or TRBV6-3 to TRBJ2-7, with D possibly being TRBD1 (6 bases). CDR3 length equals 14 residues. V was cut by 2 bases and J by 1 base, with 9 bases left in between. Germline lookup yields CDR1 MNHEY and CDR2 SVGEGT. For the CDR3, the DNA is TGTGCCAGCAGTTACGTCAGGGGTTCCTACGAGCAGTACTTC. Translated: CASSYVRGSYEQYF.

V and J are TRBV7-9 and TRBJ2-6, with 10 bases lining up with TRBD1. Germline lookup yields CDR1 SEHNR and CDR2 FQNEAQ (reference sequence). CDR3 length: 18 amino acids. The V gene end was trimmed by 5 bases and the J gene end by 0 bases; junction bases not matched to a gene: 7. The CDR3 loop is CASSLRDRGFSGANVLTF. In nucleotides, the CDR3 is TGTGCCAGCAGCCTCCGGGACAGGGGATTCTCTGGGGCCAACGTCCTGACTTTC.

This clonotype showed up just a few times. The chain combines TRBV4-2 with TRBJ2-7; 8 bases line up with TRBD1. The CDR3 is 15 residues long. V lost 2 bases and J lost 2; bases outside the gene matches: 5. Germline CDR1 is LGHNA and CDR2 is YNFKEQ. CDR3 coding DNA: TGTGCCAGCAGCCAACGAACAGGGGGGCCCTACGAGCAGTACTTC. Translated, it gives CASSQRTGGPYEQYF.